This T cell receptor (beta chain) was recovered during a study of cytomegalovirus exposure and HLA in healthy donors. V lost 1 base, J lost 11 bases, and 13 bases stayed unmatched. This CDR3 comprises 15 residues. Germline V gene sequence: CDR1 GTSNPN, CDR2 SVGIG (reference sequence). Primers for the PCR totalled 60 Vbeta and 13 Jbeta. The data were produced by immunoSEQ multiplex PCR, yet TCRdb's version contains in-frame clones alone and is incomplete. The sample lists 90,000 or so clones; about 79% were seen once. Remarks on this clone: Its antigen remains unknown.

Whole-study results and caveats: The study found most TCR sequences rare, yet found some public TCRs in many donors.

Material: PBMCs. The TCR was taken from a female donor in good health and CMV-seronegative. The rearrangement uses TRBV30 and TRBJ1-1, with 10 bases aligning to TRBD1. CDR3 bases: TGTGCCTGGAGTGCCAACCCGACAGGGGGCGGGTGGGCTTTCTTT. As protein: CAWSANPTGGGWAFF.